This T cell receptor (beta chain) was observed in a study of beta chain features in type 1 diabetes. The study, taken as a whole, reports: Moderately but significantly shorter TCRB CDR3s were found in Type 1 diabetes patients in all four CD4+ subsets.

Germline CDR1 WNHNN, CDR2 SYGVQD (reference sequence). This CDR3 is built from 14 residues. Every isolated RNA sample was fully reverse transcribed, so sequencing captured expressed TCRB transcripts. Profiled with immunoSEQ multiplex PCR; TCRdb holds only in-frame clones, not every one. The sample lists under 25,000 clones; about 57% were seen once. Remarks on this clone: Its antigen is still unknown. The junction departs from germline at one end; a sequencing error may be responsible.

Material for sequencing was stem cell memory CD4+ T cells from blood. V and J are TRBV10-1 and TRBJ2-3; TRBD1 aligns across 8 bases. The clonotype originates from a man between 18 and 29 years old with type 1 diabetes. CDR3 in DNA: TGCGCCAGCAGTGATGCAGGGGGCACGGATACGCAGTATTTT. Protein: CASSDAGGTDTQYF.